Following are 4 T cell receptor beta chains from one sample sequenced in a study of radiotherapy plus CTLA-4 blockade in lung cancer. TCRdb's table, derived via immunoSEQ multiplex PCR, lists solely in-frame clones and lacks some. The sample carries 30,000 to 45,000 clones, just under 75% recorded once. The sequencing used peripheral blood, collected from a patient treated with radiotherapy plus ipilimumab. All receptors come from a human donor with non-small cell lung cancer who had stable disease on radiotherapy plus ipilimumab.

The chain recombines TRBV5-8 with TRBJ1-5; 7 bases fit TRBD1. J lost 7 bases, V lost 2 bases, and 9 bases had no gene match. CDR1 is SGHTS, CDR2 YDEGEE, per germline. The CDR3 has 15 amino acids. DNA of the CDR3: TGTGCCAGCAGCTTACGCGGGACAGACGCACAGCCCCAGCATTTT. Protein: CASSLRGTDAQPQHF. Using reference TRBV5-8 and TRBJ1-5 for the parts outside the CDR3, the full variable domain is EAGVTQSPTHLIKTRGQQATLRCSPISGHTSVYWYQQALGLGLQFLLWYDEGEERNRGNFPPRFSGRQFPNYSSELNVNALELEDSALYLCASSLRGTDAQPQHFGDGTRLSIL.

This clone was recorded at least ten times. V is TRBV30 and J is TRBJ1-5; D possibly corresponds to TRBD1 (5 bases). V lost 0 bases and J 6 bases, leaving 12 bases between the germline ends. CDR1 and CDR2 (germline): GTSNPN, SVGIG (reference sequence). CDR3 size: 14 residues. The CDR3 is CAWSVGQGSQPQHF. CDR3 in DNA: TGTGCCTGGAGTGTCGGGCAGGGAAGTCAGCCCCAGCATTTT.

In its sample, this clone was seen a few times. The CDR3 region has the DNA TGTGCCAGCAGCTTAGGGACCGGGACAGGGGACAATGAGCAGTTCTTC. This sequence encodes CASSLGTGTGDNEQFF. The chain couples TRBV11-1 to TRBJ2-1; 10 positions agree with TRBD1. This CDR3 has 16 amino acids. V shed 1 base, J shed 5 bases, and the junction held 5 bases outside the gene matches. From germline, CDR1 is SGHAT and CDR2 FQDESV (reference sequence).

The CDR3 bases are TGCAGCGGGGGGGGACTAGCGGGGGATGGGAATGAGCAGTTCTTC. It translates to CSGGGLAGDGNEQFF. This sequence joins TRBV29-1 and TRBJ2-1, with 14 bases that match TRBD2. The junction had 9 bases not matched to a gene; V was cut back by 7 bases and J by 7 bases. The CDR3 is 15 amino acids. Per the germline V gene, CDR1 is SQVTM and CDR2 is ANQGSEA.